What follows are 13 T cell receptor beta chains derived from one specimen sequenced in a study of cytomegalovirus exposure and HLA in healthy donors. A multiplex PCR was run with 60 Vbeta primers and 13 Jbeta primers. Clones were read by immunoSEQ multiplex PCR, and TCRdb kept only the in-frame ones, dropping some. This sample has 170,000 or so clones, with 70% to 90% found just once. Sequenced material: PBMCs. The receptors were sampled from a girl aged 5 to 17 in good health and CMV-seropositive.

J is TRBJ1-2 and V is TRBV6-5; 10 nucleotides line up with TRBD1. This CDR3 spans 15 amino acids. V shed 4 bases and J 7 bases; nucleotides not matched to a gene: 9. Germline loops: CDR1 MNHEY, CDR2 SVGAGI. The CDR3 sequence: CASSSFDRGRVGYTF. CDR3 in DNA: TGTGCCAGCAGTTCCTTCGACAGGGGGCGGGTTGGCTACACCTTC.

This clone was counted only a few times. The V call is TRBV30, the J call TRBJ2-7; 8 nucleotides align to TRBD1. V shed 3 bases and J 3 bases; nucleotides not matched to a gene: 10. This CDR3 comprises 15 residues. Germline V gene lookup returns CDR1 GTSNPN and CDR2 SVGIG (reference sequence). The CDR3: CAWSAGQAPFYEQYF. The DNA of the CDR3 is TGTGCCTGGAGCGCGGGACAGGCCCCGTTCTACGAGCAGTACTTC.

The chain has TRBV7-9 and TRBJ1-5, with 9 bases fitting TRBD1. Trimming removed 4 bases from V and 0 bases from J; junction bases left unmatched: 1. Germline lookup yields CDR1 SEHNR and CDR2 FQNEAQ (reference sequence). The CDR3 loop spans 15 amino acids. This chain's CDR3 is CASSSDRGSNQPQHF. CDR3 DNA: TGTGCCAGCAGCTCGGACAGGGGTAGCAATCAGCCCCAGCATTTT.

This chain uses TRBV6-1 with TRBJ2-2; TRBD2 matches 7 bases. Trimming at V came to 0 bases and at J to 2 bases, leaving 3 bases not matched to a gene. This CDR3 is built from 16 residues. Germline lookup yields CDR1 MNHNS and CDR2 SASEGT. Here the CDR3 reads CASSEARELNTGELFF. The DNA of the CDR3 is TGTGCCAGCAGTGAAGCGCGGGAGCTAAACACCGGGGAGCTGTTTTTT.

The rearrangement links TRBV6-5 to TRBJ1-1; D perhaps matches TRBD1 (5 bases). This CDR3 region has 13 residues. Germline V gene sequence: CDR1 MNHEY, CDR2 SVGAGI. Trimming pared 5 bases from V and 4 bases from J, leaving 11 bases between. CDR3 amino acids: CASSNERGTEAFF. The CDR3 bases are TGTGCCAGCAGTAATGAAAGGGGCACTGAAGCTTTCTTT.

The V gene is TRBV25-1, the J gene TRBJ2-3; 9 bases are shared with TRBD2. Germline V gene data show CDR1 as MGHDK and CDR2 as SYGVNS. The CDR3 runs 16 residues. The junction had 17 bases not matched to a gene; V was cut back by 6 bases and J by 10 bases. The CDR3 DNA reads TGTGCCAGCAGAAGAGCGGGGGGCCCCGCGGGGGGTGCGCAGTATTTT. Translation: CASRRAGGPAGGAQYF.

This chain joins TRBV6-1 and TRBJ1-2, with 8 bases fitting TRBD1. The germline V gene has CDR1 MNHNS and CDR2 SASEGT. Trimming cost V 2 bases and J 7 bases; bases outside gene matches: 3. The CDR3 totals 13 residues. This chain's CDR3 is CASSEIQGGGYTF. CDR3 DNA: TGTGCCAGCAGTGAAATACAGGGGGGTGGCTACACCTTC.

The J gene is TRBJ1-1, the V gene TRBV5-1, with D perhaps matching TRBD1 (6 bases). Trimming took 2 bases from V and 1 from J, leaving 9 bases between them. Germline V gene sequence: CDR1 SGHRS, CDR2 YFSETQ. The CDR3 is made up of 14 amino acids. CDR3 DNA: TGCGCCAGCAGCTTATCAGGGGCGAACACTGAAGCTTTCTTT. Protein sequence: CASSLSGANTEAFF.

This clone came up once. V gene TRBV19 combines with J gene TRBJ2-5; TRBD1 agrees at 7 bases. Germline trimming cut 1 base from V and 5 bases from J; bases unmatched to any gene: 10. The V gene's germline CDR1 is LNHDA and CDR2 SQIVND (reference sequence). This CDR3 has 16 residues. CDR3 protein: CASSIGTGLGEETQYF. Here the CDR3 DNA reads TGTGCCAGTAGTATAGGGACAGGTCTCGGGGAGGAGACCCAGTACTTC. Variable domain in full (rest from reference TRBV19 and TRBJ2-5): DGGITQSPKYLFRKEGQNVTLSCEQNLNHDAMYWYRQDPGQGLRLIYYSQIVNDFQKGDIAEGYSVSREKKESFPLTVTSAQKNPTAFYLCASSIGTGLGEETQYFGPGTRLLVL.

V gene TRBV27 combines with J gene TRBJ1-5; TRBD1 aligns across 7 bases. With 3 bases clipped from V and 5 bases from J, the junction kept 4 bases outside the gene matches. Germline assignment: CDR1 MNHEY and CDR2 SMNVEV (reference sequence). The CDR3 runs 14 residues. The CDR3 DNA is TGTGCCAGCAGTTTCGGGACAGACCATCAGCCCCAGCATTTT. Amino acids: CASSFGTDHQPQHF.

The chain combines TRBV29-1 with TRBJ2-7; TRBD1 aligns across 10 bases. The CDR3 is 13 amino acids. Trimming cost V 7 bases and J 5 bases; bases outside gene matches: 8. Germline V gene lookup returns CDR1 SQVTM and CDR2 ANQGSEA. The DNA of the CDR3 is TGCAGCGGTGGGGGGGACAGGGGAGACGAGCAGTACTTC. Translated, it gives CSGGGDRGDEQYF.

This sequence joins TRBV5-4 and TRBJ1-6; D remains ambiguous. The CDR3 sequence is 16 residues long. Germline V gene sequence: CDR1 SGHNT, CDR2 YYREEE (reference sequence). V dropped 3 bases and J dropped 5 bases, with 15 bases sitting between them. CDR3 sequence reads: CASSSATEANNSPLHF. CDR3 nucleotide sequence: TGTGCCAGCAGCTCCGCCACGGAGGCAAATAATTCACCCCTCCACTTT.

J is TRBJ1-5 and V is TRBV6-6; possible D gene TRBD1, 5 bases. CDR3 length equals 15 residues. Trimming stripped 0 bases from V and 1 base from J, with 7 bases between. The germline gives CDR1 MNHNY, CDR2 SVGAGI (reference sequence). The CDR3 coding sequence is TGTGCCAGCAGTTACTCGGGGGGGAGCAATCAGCCCCAGCATTTT. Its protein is CASSYSGGSNQPQHF.